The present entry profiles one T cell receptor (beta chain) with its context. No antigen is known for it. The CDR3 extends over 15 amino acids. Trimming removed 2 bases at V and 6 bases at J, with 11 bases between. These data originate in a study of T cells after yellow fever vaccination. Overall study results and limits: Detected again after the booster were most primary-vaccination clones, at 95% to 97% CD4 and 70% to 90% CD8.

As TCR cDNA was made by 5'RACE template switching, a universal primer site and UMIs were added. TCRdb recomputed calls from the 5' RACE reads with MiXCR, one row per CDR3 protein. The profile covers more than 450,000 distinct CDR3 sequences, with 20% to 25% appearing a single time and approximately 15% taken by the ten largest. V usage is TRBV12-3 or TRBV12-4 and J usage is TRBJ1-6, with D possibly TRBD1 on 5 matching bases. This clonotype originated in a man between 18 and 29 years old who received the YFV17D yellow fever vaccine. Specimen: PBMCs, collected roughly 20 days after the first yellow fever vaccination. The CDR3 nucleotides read TGTGCCAGCAGTTTAAGTAGTGGGGCTAATTCACCCCTCCACTTT. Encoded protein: CASSLSSGANSPLHF.